These 30 T cell receptor beta chains were all obtained from the same sample, sequenced in a study of TIL therapy for anti-PD-1-resistant metastatic lung cancer. This was the immunoSEQ v3 assay. The protocol was immunoSEQ multiplex PCR, while the TCRdb copy is restricted to in-frame clones and leaves out a portion. The sample records about 44,000 clones, roughly 85% being singletons. Indicated time point: pre-treatment sample, taken before nivolumab and TIL therapy. The sequenced sample was blood, obtained at baseline. These receptors were obtained from a man aged 70 or older with non-small cell lung cancer.

The genes are TRBV5-4 and TRBJ2-1; 10 bases are a match to TRBD2. Germline CDR1 reads SGHNT; CDR2 reads YYREEE (reference sequence). V was pared by 2 bases and J by 9 bases, with 11 bases of the junction left unmatched. This CDR3 is built from 16 residues. The CDR3 here is CASSLGLGAGGGEQFF. CDR3 nucleotides: TGTGCCAGCAGCTTAGGATTGGGAGCGGGAGGGGGTGAGCAGTTCTTC.

The chain carries TRBV7-2 and TRBJ2-3, with TRBD2 matching over 9 bases. Losses at the gene ends were 1 base for V and 1 base for J; bases not matched to a gene: 9. CDR3 length: 18 residues. CDR1 and CDR2 (germline): SGHTA, FQGNSA. The CDR3 sequence: CASSLGSGSGSRTDTQYF. The DNA for the CDR3 is TGTGCCAGCAGCTTAGGGTCCGGTAGCGGGAGCCGCACAGATACGCAGTATTTT.

This clone was recorded once. The chain links TRBV19 to TRBJ1-5, with D unclear. Germline CDR1 and CDR2: LNHDA and SQIVND (reference sequence). CDR3 length: 14 residues. Trimming removed 6 bases at V and 0 bases at J, with 9 bases between. DNA of the CDR3: TGTGCCAGTAGCGGGGAGCTTAGCAATCAGCCCCAGCATTTT. Its protein product is CASSGELSNQPQHF.

V and J are TRBV20-1 and TRBJ2-7; D may be TRBD2 (6 bases). Looked up from germline, CDR1 is DFQATT and CDR2 is SNEGSKA (reference sequence). This CDR3 spans 11 amino acids. Trimming took 6 bases from V and 5 from J, leaving 11 bases between them. In DNA, the CDR3 is TGCAGTGCCGTGGGAGGTAACGAGCAGTACTTC. It encodes CSAVGGNEQYF.

This clone was found once. The chain has TRBV5-1 and TRBJ1-1; possibly TRBD1 for D (5 bases). Per the germline V gene, CDR1 is SGHRS and CDR2 is YFSETQ. This CDR3 comprises 17 residues. Trimming pared 1 base from V and 1 base from J, leaving 17 bases between. Here the CDR3 DNA reads TGCGCCAGCAGCTTGAGATCGGGCAGGGACTCGAACACTGAAGCTTTCTTT. It yields the protein CASSLRSGRDSNTEAFF.

The genes are TRBV2 and TRBJ2-1; 10 nucleotides line up with TRBD2. CDR3 size: 15 residues. Germline values: CDR1 SNHLY, CDR2 FYNNEI. V was pared by 4 bases and J by 3 bases, with 3 bases of the junction left unmatched. The CDR3 DNA reads TGTGCCAGCAGTGGTAGCGGGGGGTACTACAATGAGCAGTTCTTC. This gives the protein CASSGSGGYYNEQFF.

V and J are TRBV7-2 and TRBJ2-2, with a weak D call TRBD1 (6 bases). This CDR3 is built from 16 residues. Germline CDR1 and CDR2: SGHTA and FQGNSA. Trimming removed 3 bases at V and 0 bases at J, with 11 bases between. The CDR3 nucleotides read TGTGCCAGCAGCTTTCTACAGGGAACGAACACCGGGGAGCTGTTTTTT. It specifies CASSFLQGTNTGELFF.

The chain uses TRBV7-9 and TRBJ2-7; the D is unclear. The V end was cut by 0 bases, the J end by 3 bases, with 3 bases between. Germline V gene data show CDR1 as SEHNR and CDR2 as FQNEAQ (reference sequence). The CDR3 totals 12 residues. CDR3 coding DNA: TGTGCCAGCAGCTTAGCGGACTACGAGCAGTACTTC. This sequence encodes CASSLADYEQYF.

The chain uses TRBV10-2 and TRBJ2-1, with no clear D. CDR1 is WSHSY, CDR2 SAAADI, per germline. The germline V and J ends were trimmed by 0 bases and 0 bases, with 9 bases remaining between them. The CDR3 is made up of 16 amino acids. This CDR3 is CASSESKWSSYNEQFF. DNA of the CDR3: TGCGCCAGCAGTGAGTCAAAGTGGAGCTCCTACAATGAGCAGTTCTTC.

The chain employs TRBV4-1 and TRBJ2-7; tentatively, D is TRBD2 (5 bases). The germline V gene encodes CDR1 MGHRA and CDR2 YSYEKL. The length of the CDR3 is 16 residues. Trimming removed 1 base at V and 4 bases at J, with 17 bases between. In nucleotides, the CDR3 is TGCGCCAGCAGCCAAGTACCCGGGATAACCCCTTACGAGCAGTACTTC. Its protein is CASSQVPGITPYEQYF.

The chain links TRBV19 to TRBJ2-1, with D possibly being TRBD1 (8 bases). The CDR3 totals 14 residues. Germline V CDR1 and CDR2: LNHDA, SQIVND (reference sequence). V lost 7 bases and J 9 bases, leaving 19 bases between the germline ends. The CDR3 nucleotides are TGTGCCAGTAACAGGGGGGGAGGCCCCAGTGAGCAGTTCTTC. It translates to CASNRGGGPSEQFF.

The chain carries TRBV5-6 and TRBJ2-7, with 12 positions matching TRBD2. Germline V gene data show CDR1 as SGHDT and CDR2 as YYEEEE. With 4 bases clipped from V and 0 bases from J, the junction kept 5 bases outside the gene matches. The CDR3 runs to 16 residues. As DNA, the CDR3 is TGTGCCAGCAGCATCCGGACTAGCGGGAACTCCTACGAGCAGTACTTC. Encoded protein: CASSIRTSGNSYEQYF. Looking up the rest from reference TRBV5-6 and TRBJ2-7 gives the full variable domain: DAGVTQSPTHLIKTRGQQVTLRCSPKSGHDTVSWYQQALGQGPQFIFQYYEEEERQRGNFPDRFSGHQFPNYSSELNVNALLLGDSALYLCASSIRTSGNSYEQYFGPGTRLTVT.

The genes are TRBV10-3 and TRBJ1-6; tentatively, D is TRBD1 (5 bases). Trimming stripped 0 bases from V and 6 bases from J, with 12 bases between. This CDR3 has 16 residues. CDR1 and CDR2 (germline): ENHRY, SYGVKD. The CDR3, as DNA: TGTGCCATCAGTGAGTCTCCAGGGCGGGTTAATTCACCCCTCCACTTT. It yields the protein CAISESPGRVNSPLHF.

This chain connects TRBV21-1 to TRBJ1-5; the tabulated D call, TRBD1, remains unverified against the DNA. TRBV21-1 is tagged as a pseudogene. The CDR3 covers 16 residues. Written as DNA, the CDR3 is TGTGCCAGCAGCCCCGGGACAGGGTTTCTCAATCAGCCCCAGCATTTT. This encodes CASSPGTGFLNQPQHF.

The chain joins TRBV5-1 to TRBJ2-3, with TRBD1 matching 7 bases. CDR3 length: 14 residues. V dropped 4 bases and J dropped 7; count of bases not matched to a gene: 9. The germline CDR1 and CDR2 sequences are SGHRS and YFSETQ. CDR3 DNA sequence: TGCGCCAGCAGCACGGGACAGACCCCTTATACGCAGTATTTT. This codes for CASSTGQTPYTQYF. The whole variable domain, remainder taken from reference TRBV5-1 and TRBJ2-3, is KAGVTQTPRYLIKTRGQQVTLSCSPISGHRSVSWYQQTPGQGLQFLFEYFSETQRNKGNFPGRFSGRQFSNSRSEMNVSTLELGDSALYLCASSTGQTPYTQYFGPGTRLTVL.

The V and J genes are TRBV28 and TRBJ2-7; TRBD2 matches 11 bases. The ends lost 5 bases at V and 3 bases at J; junction bases unmatched: 6. This CDR3 has 15 residues. In germline, CDR1 is MDHEN, CDR2 SYDVKM. In nucleotides, the CDR3 is TGTGCCAGCAGTGCGTCCGGGACTAGCGGCTACGAGCAGTACTTC. Translated: CASSASGTSGYEQYF.

The chain uses TRBV19 and TRBJ2-7; possibly TRBD1 for D (6 bases). This CDR3 spans 16 amino acids. The V gene lost 0 bases and the J gene lost 3 bases, with 15 bases spanning the gap. The germline V gene encodes CDR1 LNHDA and CDR2 SQIVND (reference sequence). The CDR3 DNA sequence: TGTGCCAGTAGTATAGATGTACAGGGTGCCTTCTACGAGCAGTACTTC. Encoded protein: CASSIDVQGAFYEQYF.

This clone occurred a few times. The chain carries TRBV5-1 and TRBJ1-1; tentatively, D is TRBD1 (5 bases). In germline, CDR1 is SGHRS, CDR2 YFSETQ. The CDR3 contains 15 residues. V gave up 1 base and J gave up 0 bases, with 10 bases separating them. The CDR3 reads CASSLQGVMNTEAFF. The CDR3 DNA is TGCGCCAGCAGCTTGCAAGGGGTCATGAACACTGAAGCTTTCTTT.

The chain recombines TRBV27 with TRBJ2-1; the match to TRBD2 covers 13 bases. V trimming: 6 bases; J trimming: 5 bases; junction bases outside the gene matches: 16. The germline CDR1 and CDR2 sequences are MNHEY and SMNVEV (reference sequence). This CDR3 is built from 19 residues. The CDR3 here is CASRPNMFTGTSGNNEQFF. Written as DNA, the CDR3 is TGTGCCAGCAGACCAAACATGTTCACCGGGACTAGCGGGAACAATGAGCAGTTCTTC.

This chain uses TRBV18 with TRBJ2-4; 14 bases are a match to TRBD2. The CDR3 loop spans 19 amino acids. The V gene end was trimmed by 3 bases and the J gene end by 2 bases; junction bases not matched to a gene: 9. Per germline, CDR1 KGHSH and CDR2 LQKENI. The CDR3 reads CASSPPGLAGEGTKNIQYF. DNA for the CDR3: TGTGCCAGCTCACCCCCGGGACTAGCGGGAGAGGGAACCAAAAACATTCAGTACTTC.

This clone was seen just once. The V call is TRBV19, the J call TRBJ2-1; 9 bases agree with TRBD1. The CDR3 length is 13 residues. V lost 4 bases and J lost 8; bases outside the gene matches: 3. Germline-derived CDR1 and CDR2 are LNHDA and SQIVND (reference sequence). The CDR3 sequence is CASSKDRGHEQFF. CDR3 nucleotide sequence: TGTGCCAGTAGTAAGGACAGGGGCCATGAGCAGTTCTTC.

The gene calls are TRBV6-1 and TRBJ2-5; 10 nucleotides match TRBD1. The CDR3 is 14 residues long. The junction had 7 bases not matched to a gene; V was cut back by 7 bases and J by 5 bases. The germline V gene encodes CDR1 MNHNS and CDR2 SASEGT. The chain's CDR3 is CASTQTGGAETQYF. As DNA, the CDR3 is TGTGCCAGCACCCAGACAGGGGGCGCTGAGACCCAGTACTTC.

This chain joins TRBV5-6 and TRBJ2-3, with 14 bases identical to TRBD2. Per germline, CDR1 SGHDT and CDR2 YYEEEE. The CDR3 totals 17 residues. J was trimmed by 4 bases and V by 4 bases; bases with no gene match: 8. The CDR3 nucleotides are TGTGCCAGCAGCCGAGGACTAGCGGGAGGTATCGCAGATACGCAGTATTTT. Residues: CASSRGLAGGIADTQYF.

The V gene is TRBV28, the J gene TRBJ1-1; tentatively, D is TRBD1 (5 bases). This CDR3 has 19 amino acids. Germline CDR1 MDHEN, CDR2 SYDVKM. Between the trimmed V and J ends, which lost 1 base and 0 bases, there was a span of 21 bases. The CDR3 bases are TGTGCCAGCAGTTTATTTAGAATCCCAGGGTCCCGAATGAACACTGAAGCTTTCTTT. This gives the protein CASSLFRIPGSRMNTEAFF.

The rearrangement joins TRBV5-1 to TRBJ2-5, with TRBD2 matching 10 bases. J gave up 5 bases and V 0 bases, and 4 bases lay outside the gene matches. Germline-derived CDR1 and CDR2 are SGHRS and YFSETQ. The CDR3 extends over 15 amino acids. CDR3: CASSLVSSGSETQYF. The CDR3 bases are TGCGCCAGCAGCTTGGTTTCTAGCGGGAGTGAGACCCAGTACTTC.

The chain employs TRBV19 and TRBJ2-1, with 11 bases that match TRBD2. Germline CDR1 is LNHDA and CDR2 is SQIVND (reference sequence). J lost 0 bases, V lost 4 bases, and 5 bases had no gene match. The CDR3 totals 17 residues. DNA for the CDR3: TGTGCCAGTAGTACCTATAGCGGGAGGGCCTCCTACAATGAGCAGTTCTTC. It codes for CASSTYSGRASYNEQFF.

V gene TRBV5-1 combines with J gene TRBJ2-1; 10 nucleotides align to TRBD2. This CDR3 is 15 amino acids long. After removal of 5 bases from V and 1 base from J, the junction contained 3 bases not matched to a gene. Looked up from germline, CDR1 is SGHRS and CDR2 is YFSETQ. CDR3 protein: CASSPSGGSYNEQFF. The DNA for the CDR3 is TGCGCCAGCAGTCCTAGCGGGGGTTCCTACAATGAGCAGTTCTTC.

The chain combines TRBV30 with TRBJ2-7; the D is unclear. Germline loops: CDR1 GTSNPN, CDR2 SVGIG (reference sequence). The CDR3 runs to 13 residues. V was trimmed by 0 bases and J by 1 base, leaving 7 bases between them. Here the CDR3 reads CAWSVPYSYEQYF. The CDR3 bases are TGTGCCTGGAGTGTACCGTATTCCTACGAGCAGTACTTC.

This chain links TRBV5-6 with TRBJ2-1; 7 bases fit TRBD2. Looked up from germline, CDR1 is SGHDT and CDR2 is YYEEEE. The CDR3 has 16 amino acids. V trimming: 4 bases; J trimming: 8 bases; junction bases outside the gene matches: 15. In DNA, the CDR3 is TGTGCCAGCAGCCGGGAGGCCCAGGTTCTCATGGATGAGCAGTTCTTC. Its protein is CASSREAQVLMDEQFF.

This clone was picked up one time. The rearrangement uses TRBV28 and TRBJ2-3; D not certain. V was trimmed by 8 bases and J by 6 bases, leaving 21 bases between them. The CDR3 sequence is 15 residues long. Germline V lookup: CDR1 MDHEN, CDR2 SYDVKM. The DNA for the CDR3 is TGTGCCAGCGGTAGCCCCCGGTCGTCGACTGATACGCAGTATTTT. This sequence encodes CASGSPRSSTDTQYF. Supplemented by reference TRBV28 and TRBJ2-3, the full variable domain reads DVKVTQSSRYLVKRTGEKVFLECVQDMDHENMFWYRQDPGLGLRLIYFSYDVKMKEKGDIPEGYSVSREKKERFSLILESASTNQTSMYLCASGSPRSSTDTQYFGPGTRLTVL.